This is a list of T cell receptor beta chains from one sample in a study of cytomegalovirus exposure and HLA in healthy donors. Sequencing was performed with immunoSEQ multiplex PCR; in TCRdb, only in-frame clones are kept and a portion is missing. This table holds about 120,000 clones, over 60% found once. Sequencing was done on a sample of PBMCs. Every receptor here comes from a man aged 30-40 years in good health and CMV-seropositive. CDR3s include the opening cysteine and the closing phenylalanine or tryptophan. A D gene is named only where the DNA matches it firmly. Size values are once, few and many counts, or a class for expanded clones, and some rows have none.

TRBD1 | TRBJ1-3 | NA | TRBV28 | CASSLQPGQGAGDTIYF | TGTGCCAGCAGTTTACAGCCGGGACAGGGGGCTGGGGACACCATATATTTT
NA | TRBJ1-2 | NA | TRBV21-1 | CASSPGGGYTF | TGTGCCAGCAGCCCGGGCGGGGGCTACACCTTC
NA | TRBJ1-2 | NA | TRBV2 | CASSERQNYGYTF | TGTGCCAGCAGTGAACGACAGAACTATGGCTACACCTTC
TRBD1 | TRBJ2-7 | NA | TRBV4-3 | CASSLWDRGYEQYF | TGCGCCAGCAGCCTCTGGGACAGGGGCTACGAGCAGTACTTC
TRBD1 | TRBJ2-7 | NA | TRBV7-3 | CASSSGDRGAEQYF | TGTGCCAGCAGCTCGGGGGACAGGGGGGCCGAGCAGTACTTC
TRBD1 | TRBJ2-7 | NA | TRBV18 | CASSRQGDNEQYF | TGTGCCAGCTCGCGACAGGGGGATAACGAGCAGTACTTC
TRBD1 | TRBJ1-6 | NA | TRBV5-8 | CASSSEGTASNSPLHF | TGTGCCAGCAGCTCGGAGGGGACAGCGAGCAATTCACCCCTCCACTTT
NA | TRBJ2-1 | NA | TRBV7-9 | CASSTPLGGETEQFF | TGTGCCAGCAGCACCCCACTGGGCGGGGAAACTGAGCAGTTCTTC
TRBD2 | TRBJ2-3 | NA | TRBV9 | CASSVGAGGRSDTQYF | TGTGCCAGCAGCGTAGGGGCGGGAGGGCGGTCAGATACGCAGTATTTT
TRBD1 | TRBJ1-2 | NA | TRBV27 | CATLREGASRLYGYTF | TGTGCCACCCTCCGGGAGGGGGCCAGCCGCTTATATGGCTACACCTTC
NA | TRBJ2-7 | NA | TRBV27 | CASSYQQGRGYEQYF | TGTGCCAGCAGTTATCAACAGGGTAGGGGCTACGAGCAGTACTTC
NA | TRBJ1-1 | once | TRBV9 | CASSAIQGTEAFF | TGTGCCAGCAGCGCGATACAGGGTACTGAAGCTTTCTTT
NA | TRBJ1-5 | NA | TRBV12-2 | CASRLGKATAISRRCVQHF | TGTGCAAGTCGCTTAGGGAAGGCGACAGCGATAAGTAGACGTTGCGTCCAGCATTTT
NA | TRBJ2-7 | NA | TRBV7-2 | CASSLARELTYEQYF | TGTGCCAGCAGCTTAGCGCGGGAACTCACCTACGAGCAGTACTTC
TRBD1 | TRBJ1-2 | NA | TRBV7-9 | CASSRDLGTAYGYTF | TGTGCCAGCAGCAGGGACCTGGGGACAGCATATGGCTACACCTTC
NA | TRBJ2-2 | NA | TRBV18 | CASSPGRNLRTGELFF | TGTGCCAGCTCACCGGGGCGGAACCTTCGCACCGGGGAGCTGTTTTTT
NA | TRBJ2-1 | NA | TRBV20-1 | CSARESGEQFF | TGCAGTGCTAGGGAGAGCGGAGAGCAGTTCTTC
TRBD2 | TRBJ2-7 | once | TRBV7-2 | CASSLVAGGNSYEQYF | TGTGCCAGCAGCTTGGTAGCGGGGGGAAACTCCTACGAGCAGTACTTC
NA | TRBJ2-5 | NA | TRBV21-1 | CASSNPRLAEQETQYF | TGTGCCAGCAGCAACCCTAGACTAGCGGAACAAGAGACCCAGTACTTC
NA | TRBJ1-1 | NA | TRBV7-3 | CASSLRLRGTEAFF | TGTGCCAGCAGCTTGCGACTTAGGGGCACTGAAGCTTTCTTT
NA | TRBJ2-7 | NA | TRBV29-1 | CSVDGLQDKTEQYF | TGCAGCGTTGATGGGTTGCAGGATAAGACGGAGCAGTACTTC
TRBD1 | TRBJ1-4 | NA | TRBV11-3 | CASSIYSGTDNEKLFF | TGTGCCAGCAGCATCTATTCCGGGACAGATAATGAAAAACTGTTTTTT
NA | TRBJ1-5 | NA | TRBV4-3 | CASSLPPWLSNQPQHF | TGCGCCAGCAGCCTGCCCCCCTGGCTTAGCAATCAGCCCCAGCATTTT
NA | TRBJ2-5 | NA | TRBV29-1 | CSTQQETQYF | TGCAGCACGCAGCAAGAGACCCAGTACTTC
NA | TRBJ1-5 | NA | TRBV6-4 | CASSEAGGNQPQHF | TGTGCCAGCAGTGAGGCGGGGGGGAATCAGCCCCAGCATTTT
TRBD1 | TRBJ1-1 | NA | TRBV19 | CASRVTGGSTEAFF | TGTGCCAGTAGGGTCACAGGGGGGAGTACTGAAGCTTTCTTT
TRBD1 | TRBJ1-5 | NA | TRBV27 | CASSDRGLRQPQHF | TGTGCCAGCTCAGACAGGGGCCTTCGTCAGCCCCAGCATTTT
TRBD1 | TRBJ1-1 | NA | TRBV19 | CASSIGEGAAFF | TGTGCCAGTAGTATCGGCGAGGGGGCAGCTTTCTTT
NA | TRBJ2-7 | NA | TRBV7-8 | CASSQVLPPYEQYF | TGTGCCAGCAGCCAAGTACTACCCCCCTACGAGCAGTACTTC
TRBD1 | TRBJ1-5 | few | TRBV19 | CASSIGGGGRWQPQHF | TGTGCCAGTAGTATCGGTGGAGGGGGCCGCTGGCAGCCCCAGCATTTT
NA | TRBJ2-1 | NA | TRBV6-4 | CASSDSGARQFF | TGTGCCAGCAGTGACTCGGGGGCTCGGCAGTTCTTC
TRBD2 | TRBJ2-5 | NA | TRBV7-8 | CASSLRLAGVLGVSETQYF | TGTGCCAGCAGCTTACGTCTAGCGGGAGTTTTGGGGGTATCGGAGACCCAGTACTTC
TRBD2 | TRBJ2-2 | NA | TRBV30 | CAWETSGTGELFF | TGTGCCTGGGAGACTAGCGGCACCGGGGAGCTGTTTTTT
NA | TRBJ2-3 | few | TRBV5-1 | CASSYSQGDTQYF | TGCGCCAGCAGCTACAGTCAAGGAGATACGCAGTATTTT
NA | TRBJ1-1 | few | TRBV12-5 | CASKGPSTEAFF | TGTGCTAGTAAGGGGCCCAGCACTGAAGCTTTCTTT
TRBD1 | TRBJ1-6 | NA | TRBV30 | CAWSPGQGHSPLHF | TGTGCCTGGAGCCCAGGACAGGGGCATTCACCCCTCCACTTT
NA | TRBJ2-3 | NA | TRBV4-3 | CASSQDHQGHTHDTQYF | TGCGCCAGCAGCCAAGATCATCAGGGGCACACACACGATACGCAGTATTTT
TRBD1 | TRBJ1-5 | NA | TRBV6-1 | CASSEGTGNQPQHF | TGTGCCAGCAGTGAGGGGACAGGCAATCAGCCCCAGCATTTT
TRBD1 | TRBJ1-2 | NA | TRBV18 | CASSPSSPGQGVDGYTF | TGTGCCAGCTCTCCGAGTTCCCCCGGACAGGGGGTCGATGGCTACACCTTC
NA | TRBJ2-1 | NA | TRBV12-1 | CASSCPTPYNEQFF | TGTGCCAGCAGCTGCCCGACACCCTACAATGAGCAGTTCTTC
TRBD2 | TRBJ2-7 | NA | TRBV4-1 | CASSQGPGASGKYEQYF | TGCGCCAGCAGCCAAGGGCCGGGGGCTAGCGGGAAGTACGAGCAGTACTTC
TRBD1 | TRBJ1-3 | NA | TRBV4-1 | CASSHGQVIPGPGNTIYF | TGCGCCAGCAGCCACGGACAGGTGATCCCAGGGCCGGGAAACACCATATATTTT
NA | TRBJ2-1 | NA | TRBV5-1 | CASSQSGGAYNEQFF | TGCGCCAGCAGCCAATCCGGCGGGGCCTACAATGAGCAGTTCTTC
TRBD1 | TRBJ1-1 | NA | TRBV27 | CASSFTGGTEAFF | TGTGCCAGCAGTTTCACAGGGGGCACTGAAGCTTTCTTT
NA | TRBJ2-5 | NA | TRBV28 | CASSFGGALKETQYF | TGTGCCAGCAGTTTCGGAGGTGCCCTAAAAGAGACCCAGTACTTC
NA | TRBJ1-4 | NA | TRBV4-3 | CASSQETRQAGTNEKLFF | TGCGCCAGCAGCCAAGAAACCCGCCAGGCGGGGACTAATGAAAAACTGTTTTTT